These 9 T cell receptor beta chains were all obtained from the same sample, sequenced in a study of T cells in Graves' hyperthyroidism and ophthalmopathy (dated by TCRdb to the late 2010s). Libraries were made using multiplex PCR. Data came from an Illumina HiSeq 2000. Amplification of TCR beta CDR3 regions was carried out from RNA transcripts. For the first round of RT-PCR on the TCR CDR3, the HTBI primer set was used together with the Qiagen OneStep RT-PCR kit. TCRdb reprocessed the public reads (quality trimming at Q25 with fastp, clone calling with MiXCR) and kept in-frame beta chains. Each record represents a unique CDR3 protein, reported with the most common genes and DNA among its rows. This sample lists more than 300,000 distinct CDR3 sequences; about 17% were detected once. The ten largest clones represent around 35% of the sample. The sample was blood. The receptors come from a woman aged 25 to 39 with Graves' hyperthyroidism that later progressed to Graves' ophthalmopathy.

This clonotype was seen at least ten times. This sequence joins TRBV19 and TRBJ1-2, with D perhaps TRBD1 (5 bases). The ends were cut back, 3 bases at V and 1 base at J, with 12 bases in the middle. This CDR3 comprises 15 residues. Germline loops: CDR1 LNHDA, CDR2 SQIVND (reference sequence). The CDR3 sequence is CASSMAPRGNYGYTF. The CDR3 region has the DNA TGTGCCAGTAGTATGGCCCCGAGGGGTAACTATGGCTACACCTTC. The full variable domain, completed using reference TRBV19 and TRBJ1-2, is DGGITQSPKYLFRKEGQNVTLSCEQNLNHDAMYWYRQDPGQGLRLIYYSQIVNDFQKGDIAEGYSVSREKKESFPLTVTSAQKNPTAFYLCASSMAPRGNYGYTFGSGTRLTVV.

The gene calls are TRBV12-3 or TRBV12-4 and TRBJ1-1, with D hard to call. This CDR3 contains 14 residues. V lost 5 bases and J 1 base, leaving 11 bases between the germline ends. In DNA form, the CDR3 reads TGTGCCAGCAGTACTAGCGGGAGGAACACTGAAGCTTTCTTT. Its protein product is CASSTSGRNTEAFF.

This clonotype appeared many times. This chain uses TRBV28 with TRBJ1-5; tentatively, D is TRBD1 (5 bases). Germline V gene data show CDR1 as MDHEN and CDR2 as SYDVKM. V was shortened by 6 bases and J by 0 bases, with 21 bases between the two germline ends. There are 18 residues in the CDR3. This chain's CDR3 is CASRPHGGLDYSNQPQHF. CDR3 coding DNA: TGTGCCAGCAGACCCCACGGGGGTTTGGACTATAGCAATCAGCCCCAGCATTTT.

This clonotype occurred many times. V gene TRBV27 combines with J gene TRBJ1-6, with D possibly being TRBD1 (5 bases). The CDR3 loop spans 17 amino acids. V gave up 2 bases and J gave up 0 bases, with 11 bases separating them. CDR1 is MNHEY and CDR2 is SMNVEV in the germline V gene (reference sequence). CDR3 bases: TGTGCCAGCAGTTTAAAGCAGGGCGGCTCCTATAATTCACCCCTCCACTTT. It yields the protein CASSLKQGGSYNSPLHF.

The sample holds a few counts of this clonotype. The junction departs from the called germline gene at one end, perhaps through a read error. This sequence joins TRBV11-2 and TRBJ1-4, with 7 bases fitting TRBD1. Germline assignment: CDR1 SGHAT and CDR2 FQNNGV. The CDR3 sequence is 16 residues long. This chain's CDR3 is CASSYIPGQLNEKLSF. CDR3 bases: TGTGCCAGCAGCTACATCCCGGGACAGCTTAATGAAAAACTGTCTTTT. Based on the CDR3 plus reference TRBV11-2 and TRBJ1-4, the full variable domain is EAGVAQSPRYKIIEKRQSVAFWCNPISGHATLYWYQQILGQGPKLLIQFQNNGVVDDSQLPKDRFSAERLKGVDSTLKIQPAKLEDSAVYLCASSYIPGQLNEKLSFGSGTQLSVL.

Here the CDR3 reads CASSGTGGRTEAFF. Here the CDR3 DNA reads TGTGCCAGCAGTGGAACAGGGGGACGGACTGAAGCTTTCTTT. V gene TRBV6-1 combines with J gene TRBJ1-1; 8 bases match TRBD1. Germline V gene sequence: CDR1 MNHNS, CDR2 SASEGT. The CDR3 extends over 14 amino acids. The V and J ends lost 4 bases and 5 bases, in that order; junction bases with no gene match: 6.

This clonotype has at least ten counts. The V call is TRBV2, the J call TRBJ2-5; no definite D call. Germline V gives CDR1 SNHLY, CDR2 FYNNEI. CDR3 size: 11 residues. The V end lost 7 bases, the J end lost 5 bases, and 8 bases lay between the germline ends. The CDR3 DNA follows: TGTGCCAGCATGCTCAGGGAGACCCAGTACTTC. It is translated as CASMLRETQYF.

The table lists this clonotype with many counts. The chain links TRBV28 to TRBJ2-5, with 12 bases fitting TRBD2. Trimming took 5 bases from V and 4 from J; bases not matched to a gene: 11. The V gene's germline CDR1 is MDHEN and CDR2 SYDVKM. The length of the CDR3 is 17 residues. CDR3 region: CASSTTDLAGGGETQYF. DNA for the CDR3: TGTGCCAGCAGTACGACAGATCTAGCGGGAGGGGGAGAGACCCAGTACTTC.

As concerns this clonotype: A much bigger clone sits one base away, suggesting this may be a read error. The J gene is TRBJ2-7, the V gene TRBV18, with TRBD1 matching 7 bases. CDR1 and CDR2 from the germline V gene are KGHSH and LQKENI. This CDR3 has 13 residues. The V segment lost 0 bases and the J segment 8 bases; nucleotides outside the gene matches: 4. The CDR3 DNA follows: TGTGCCAGCTCACCACCGGGACAGTACAAGCAGTACTTC. Translated, it gives CASSPPGQYKQYF.